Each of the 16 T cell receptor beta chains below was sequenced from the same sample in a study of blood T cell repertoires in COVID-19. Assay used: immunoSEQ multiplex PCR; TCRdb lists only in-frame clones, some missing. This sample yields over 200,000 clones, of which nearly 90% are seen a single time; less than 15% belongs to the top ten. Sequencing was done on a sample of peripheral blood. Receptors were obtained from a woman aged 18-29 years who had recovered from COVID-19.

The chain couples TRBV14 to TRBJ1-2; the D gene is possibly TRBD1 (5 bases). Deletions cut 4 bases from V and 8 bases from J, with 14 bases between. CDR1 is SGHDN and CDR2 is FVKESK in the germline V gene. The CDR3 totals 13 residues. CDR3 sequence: CASSPRGTWGYTF. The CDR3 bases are TGTGCCAGCAGCCCAAGGGGCACTTGGGGCTACACCTTC.

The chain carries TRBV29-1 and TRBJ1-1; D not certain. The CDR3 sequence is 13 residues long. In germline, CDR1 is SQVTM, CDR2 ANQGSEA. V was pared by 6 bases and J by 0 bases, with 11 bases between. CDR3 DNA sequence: TGCAGCGTGCCCCCAGGTCTGAACACTGAAGCTTTCTTT. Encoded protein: CSVPPGLNTEAFF.

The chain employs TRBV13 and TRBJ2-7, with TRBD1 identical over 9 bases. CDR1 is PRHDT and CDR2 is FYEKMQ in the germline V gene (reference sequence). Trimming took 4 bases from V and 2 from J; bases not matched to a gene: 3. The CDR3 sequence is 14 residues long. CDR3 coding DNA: TGTGCCAGCAGCTCACGACAGGGGGCCTACGAGCAGTACTTC. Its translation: CASSSRQGAYEQYF.

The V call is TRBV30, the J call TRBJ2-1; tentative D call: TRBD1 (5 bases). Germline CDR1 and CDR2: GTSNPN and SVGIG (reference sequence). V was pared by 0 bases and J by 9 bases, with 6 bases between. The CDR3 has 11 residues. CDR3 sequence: CAWSVTVEQFF. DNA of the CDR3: TGTGCCTGGAGTGTGACAGTTGAGCAGTTCTTC. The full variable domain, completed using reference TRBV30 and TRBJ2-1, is SQTIHQWPATLVQPVGSPLSLECTVEGTSNPNLYWYRQAAGRGLQLLFYSVGIGQISSEVPQNLSASRPQDRQFILSSKKLLLSDSGFYLCAWSVTVEQFFGPGTRLTVL.

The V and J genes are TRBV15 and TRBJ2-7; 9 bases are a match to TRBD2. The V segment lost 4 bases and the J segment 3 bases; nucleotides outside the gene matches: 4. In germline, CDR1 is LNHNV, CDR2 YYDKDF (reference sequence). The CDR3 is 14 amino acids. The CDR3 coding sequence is TGTGCCACCAGCAAGCCTAGCGGGATCTACGAGCAGTACTTC. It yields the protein CATSKPSGIYEQYF. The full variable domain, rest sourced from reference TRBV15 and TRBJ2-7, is DAMVIQNPRYQVTQFGKPVTLSCSQTLNHNVMYWYQQKSSQAPKLLFHYYDKDFNNEADTPDNFQSRRPNTSFCFLDIRSPGLGDTAMYLCATSKPSGIYEQYFGPGTRLTVT.

The CDR3 DNA reads TGTGCCAGCTCACGGGGGGGAAACTCCTACGAGCAGTACTTC. Protein: CASSRGGNSYEQYF. The chain has TRBV18 and TRBJ2-7; 7 bases align to TRBD2. There are 14 residues in the CDR3. The J segment lost 0 bases and the V segment lost 4 bases, leaving 3 bases of the junction unmatched. Germline CDR1 reads KGHSH; CDR2 reads LQKENI.

The CDR3 sequence is CASSPDFLSYNEQFF. Written as DNA, the CDR3 is TGTGCCAGCAGTCCCGACTTTCTCTCCTACAATGAGCAGTTCTTC. V usage is TRBV7-8 and J usage is TRBJ2-1; D remains ambiguous. Germline V gene lookup returns CDR1 SGHVS and CDR2 FQNEAQ. V lost 6 bases to trimming and J lost 0 bases, with 12 bases between them. This CDR3 region has 15 residues.

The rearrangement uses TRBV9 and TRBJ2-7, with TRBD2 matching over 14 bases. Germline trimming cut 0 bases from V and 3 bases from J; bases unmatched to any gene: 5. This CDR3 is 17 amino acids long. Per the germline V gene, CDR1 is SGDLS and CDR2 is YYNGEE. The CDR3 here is CASSVGGLAGENYEQYF. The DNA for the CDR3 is TGTGCCAGCAGCGTAGGGGGACTAGCGGGGGAAAACTACGAGCAGTACTTC.

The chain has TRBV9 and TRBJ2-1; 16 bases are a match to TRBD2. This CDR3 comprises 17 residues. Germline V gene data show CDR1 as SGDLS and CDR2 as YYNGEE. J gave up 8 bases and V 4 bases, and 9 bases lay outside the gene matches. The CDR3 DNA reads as TGTGCCAGCAGCATTCATTCCGGGACTAGCGGGAGGGATGAGCAGTTCTTC. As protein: CASSIHSGTSGRDEQFF.

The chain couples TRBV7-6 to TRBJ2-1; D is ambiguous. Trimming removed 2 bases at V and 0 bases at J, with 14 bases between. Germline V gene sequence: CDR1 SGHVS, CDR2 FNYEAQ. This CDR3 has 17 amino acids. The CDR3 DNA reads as TGTGCCAGCAGCTTAAGCCCCCTAGGTAGCTCCTACAATGAGCAGTTCTTC. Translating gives CASSLSPLGSSYNEQFF.

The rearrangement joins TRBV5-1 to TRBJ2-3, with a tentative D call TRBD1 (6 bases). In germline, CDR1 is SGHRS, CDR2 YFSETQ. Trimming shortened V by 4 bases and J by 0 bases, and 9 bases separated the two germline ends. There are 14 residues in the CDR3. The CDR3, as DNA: TGCGCCAGCAGCCTAGGACAGAGCACAGATACGCAGTATTTT. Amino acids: CASSLGQSTDTQYF. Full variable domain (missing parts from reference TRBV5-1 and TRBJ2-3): KAGVTQTPRYLIKTRGQQVTLSCSPISGHRSVSWYQQTPGQGLQFLFEYFSETQRNKGNFPGRFSGRQFSNSRSEMNVSTLELGDSALYLCASSLGQSTDTQYFGPGTRLTVL.

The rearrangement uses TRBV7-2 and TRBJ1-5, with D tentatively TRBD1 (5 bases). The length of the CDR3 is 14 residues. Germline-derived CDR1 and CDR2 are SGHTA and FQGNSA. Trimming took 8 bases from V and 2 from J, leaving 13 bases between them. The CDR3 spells CASRGGSGNQPQHF. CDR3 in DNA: TGTGCCAGCCGGGGGGGGAGCGGCAATCAGCCCCAGCATTTT.

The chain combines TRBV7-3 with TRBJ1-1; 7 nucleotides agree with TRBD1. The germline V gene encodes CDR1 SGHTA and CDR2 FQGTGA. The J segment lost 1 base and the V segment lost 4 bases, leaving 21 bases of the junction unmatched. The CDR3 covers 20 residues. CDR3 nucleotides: TGTGCCAGCAGCTCGATCCCGATAGGGGGCAGTGGGGTGGAGAACACTGAAGCTTTCTTT. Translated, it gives CASSSIPIGGSGVENTEAFF.

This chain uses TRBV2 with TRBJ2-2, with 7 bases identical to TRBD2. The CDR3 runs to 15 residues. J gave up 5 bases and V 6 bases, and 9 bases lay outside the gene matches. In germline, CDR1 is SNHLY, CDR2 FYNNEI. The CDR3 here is CASSRDERETGELFF. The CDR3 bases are TGTGCCAGCAGCCGAGATGAGCGGGAAACCGGGGAGCTGTTTTTT.

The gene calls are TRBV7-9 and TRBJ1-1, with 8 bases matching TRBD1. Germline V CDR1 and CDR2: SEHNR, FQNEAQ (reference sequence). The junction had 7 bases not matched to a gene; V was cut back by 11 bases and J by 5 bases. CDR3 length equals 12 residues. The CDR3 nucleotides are TGTGCCTCGCAGGGGGCGCGGACTGAAGCTTTCTTT. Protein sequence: CASQGARTEAFF.

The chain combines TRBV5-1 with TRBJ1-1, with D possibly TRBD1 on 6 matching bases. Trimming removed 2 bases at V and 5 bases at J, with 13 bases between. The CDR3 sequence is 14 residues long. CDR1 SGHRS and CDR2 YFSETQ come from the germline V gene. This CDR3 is CASSLIQGETEAFF. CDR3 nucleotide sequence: TGCGCCAGCAGCTTAATACAGGGTGAAACTGAAGCTTTCTTT.